This T cell receptor beta chain is from a study of Ad26.COV2.S vaccination and SARS-CoV-2 variants. Study-level findings and limits: Researchers cautioned that TCR breadth and depth analyses may have underestimated total T cell responses.

On this clone: Its antigen is not identified.

As for treatment: approximately 18 received Ad26.COV2.S at low or high dose, single or two shots; a few received placebo; per-sample allocation not given. Sampling happened 63 days after the first vaccine or placebo injection. Produced via immunoSEQ multiplex PCR; TCRdb's table is partial and in-frame only. There are approximately 480,000 clones in the sample; around 85% occur only once, and about 13% lies in the top ten. Trimming took 5 bases from V and 2 from J, leaving 20 bases between them. The CDR3 runs to 17 residues. Germline CDR1 and CDR2: PRHDT and FYEKMQ (reference sequence). The sequencing here drew on peripheral blood, taken in a trial of Ad26.COV2.S vaccine versus placebo. This receptor was identified in a person aged 18-65 years who received the Ad26.COV2.S COVID-19 vaccine or a placebo. The rearrangement joins TRBV13 to TRBJ2-3; D possibly corresponds to TRBD2 (6 bases). The CDR3 coding sequence is TGTGCCAGCAGCCCCCCCGCACGCTTAGCGGTCACAGATACGCAGTATTTT. Amino acid sequence: CASSPPARLAVTDTQYF.